What follows describes a single TCR beta chain. The antigen is undetermined. CDR3 length equals 17 residues. From germline, CDR1 is SGHVS and CDR2 FQNEAQ. Trimming stripped 1 base from V and 0 bases from J, with 16 bases between. Assay used: immunoSEQ multiplex PCR; TCRdb lists only in-frame clones, some missing. The sample contains about 150,000 clones, around nine tenths of which appear only once. These data are taken from a study of T cell responses to AZD1222 COVID-19 vaccine. Findings and caveats of the study: Mostly white British, mostly female donors; authors suggested clonal diversity may be underestimated. Receipt of two AZD1222 doses was followed by a rise in Spike-specific TCR breadth and depth.

The TCR sequence derives from an adult in good health. Material: peripheral blood, obtained on day 0 of MenACWY control vaccination. The chain links TRBV7-8 to TRBJ2-7; possibly TRBD2 for D (6 bases). Written as DNA, the CDR3 is TGTGCCAGCAGCTTAGTAGACGGCGGGGAATCCTCCTACGAGCAGTACTTC. This sequence encodes CASSLVDGGESSYEQYF.